The 17 T cell receptor beta chains below come from one sample, sequenced in a study of T cells in women clearing cervical HPV infection. The method was immunoSEQ multiplex PCR; TCRdb's version includes in-frame clones alone and lacks a portion of them. Found here are more than 20,000 clones; the top ten clones hold around 3.3%. Specimen: blood buffy coat. These receptors were taken from a woman between 18 and 75 years old with a cervical HPV16 infection that either progressed to CIN3+ or cleared (not recorded which).

The CDR3 protein is CASSIADRGGETQYF. The DNA read from the CDR3 is TGTGCCAGTAGTATAGCGGACAGGGGGGGAGAGACC. The J gene is TRBJ2-5, the V gene TRBV19; TRBD1 agrees at 10 bases. The observed sequence ends 3 residues before the CDR3 terminus, with the missing tail filled in from the germline J gene. The junction had 3 bases not matched to a gene; V was cut back by 1 base and J by 4 bases. The CDR3 has 15 amino acids. Germline V CDR1 and CDR2: LNHDA, SQIVND (reference sequence).

On this clone: The read is 3 residues too short to cover the CDR3 end, so that end is filled in from the germline J gene. The chain couples TRBV28 to TRBJ2-1; 11 positions match TRBD2. The V and J ends lost 3 bases and 7 bases, in that order; junction bases with no gene match: 5. The germline V gene encodes CDR1 MDHEN and CDR2 SYDVKM. CDR3 length equals 15 residues. Incomplete CDR3 DNA: TGTGCCAGCAGTTTGGAAACTAGCGGGAGTAATGAG. It is translated as CASSLETSGSNE. The whole CDR3 reads CASSLETSGSNEQFF.

Notes on this clone: The sequence runs out 3 residues before the end of the CDR3; the remainder is reconstructed from the germline J gene. The V and J genes are TRBV20-1 and TRBJ2-5; D ambiguous. The CDR3 sequence is 15 residues long. CDR1 and CDR2 from the germline V gene are DFQATT and SNEGSKA (reference sequence). The ends were cut back, 6 bases at V and 1 base at J, with 18 bases in the middle. Incomplete CDR3 DNA: TGCAGTGCCCAGGAGTTCCTCCGAACCCAAGAGACC. This encodes CSAQEFLRTQET. The entire CDR3 protein reads CSAQEFLRTQETQYF.

Worth noting for this clone: Coverage ceases 3 residues before the CDR3 finishes, and the germline J gene fills in the end. The chain employs TRBV7-2 and TRBJ2-7; D call uncertain. Deletions cut 7 bases from V and 1 base from J, with 11 bases between. Germline V gene data show CDR1 as SGHTA and CDR2 as FQGNSA. The CDR3 runs 13 residues. The sequenced part of the CDR3 DNA is TGTGCCAGCACCCGTGAGGTTTCCTACGAG. It yields the protein CASTREVSYE. In full, the CDR3 is CASTREVSYEQYF.

Remarks on this clone: The read stops 3 residues short of the end of the CDR3; the missing end is completed from the germline J gene. This chain uses TRBV19 with TRBJ2-3; 7 nucleotides line up with TRBD1. The V segment lost 3 bases and the J segment 6 bases; nucleotides outside the gene matches: 6. Germline assignment: CDR1 LNHDA and CDR2 SQIVND (reference sequence). The CDR3 contains 14 residues. The CDR3 loop is CASSIQGVSDTQYF. The part of the CDR3 DNA that was read is TGTGCCAGTAGTATTCAGGGGGTCTCGGATACG.

Details on this clone: The CDR3 end is not reached by the read, which stops 3 residues before it; the germline J gene fills it in. The chain joins TRBV29-1 to TRBJ2-1; TRBD2 matches 9 bases. J gave up 4 bases and V 2 bases, and 9 bases lay outside the gene matches. This CDR3 is built from 16 residues. Germline CDR1 reads SQVTM; CDR2 reads ANQGSEA. This CDR3 is CSVEWYLAGTYNEQFF. Incomplete CDR3 DNA: TGCAGCGTTGAATGGTATCTAGCGGGAACTTACAATGAG.

Note on this clone: The CDR3 extends 3 residues past the end of the read, so its final part is completed from the germline J gene. The chain combines TRBV12-3 or TRBV12-4 with TRBJ2-5; 12 positions agree with TRBD2. The CDR3 extends over 16 amino acids. With 5 bases clipped from V and 7 bases from J, the junction kept 11 bases outside the gene matches. CDR3 residues: CASSTGTSGSPGTQYF. The CDR3 bases that were read are TGTGCCAGCAGTACCGGGACTAGCGGGTCCCCCGGGACC.

About this clone itself: The CDR3 end falls 3 residues outside the read, so it is completed with the germline J gene. The J gene is TRBJ1-4, the V gene TRBV30; D is perhaps TRBD1 (5 bases). In germline, CDR1 is GTSNPN, CDR2 SVGIG (reference sequence). V shed 0 bases and J shed 6 bases, with 8 bases lying between them. The CDR3 spans 13 residues. The CDR3 here is CAWSVDSYEKLFF. The sequenced CDR3 bases are TGTGCCTGGAGTGTAGACAGTTATGAAAAA.

Concerning this clone itself: The missing CDR3 end, 3 residues past where the read stops, is filled in from the germline J gene. The chain employs TRBV2 and TRBJ2-1; no definite D call. V was pared by 1 base and J by 4 bases, with 8 bases between. CDR1 SNHLY and CDR2 FYNNEI come from the germline V gene. The CDR3 runs to 14 residues. Partial CDR3 DNA: TGTGCCAGCAGTGAAGTGGGCCTGTACAATGAG. Amino acid sequence: CASSEVGLYNE. The whole CDR3 region reads CASSEVGLYNEQFF. Variable domain in full (rest from reference TRBV2 and TRBJ2-1): EPEVTQTPSHQVTQMGQEVILRCVPISNHLYFYWYRQILGQKVEFLVSFYNNEISEKSEIFDDQFSVERPDGSNFTLKIRSTKLEDSAMYFCASSEVGLYNEQFFGPGTRLTVL.

With respect to this clone: Coverage ceases 3 residues before the CDR3 finishes, and the germline J gene fills in the end. The chain couples TRBV20-1 to TRBJ2-7; 11 bases are shared with TRBD2. V trimming: 0 bases; J trimming: 0 bases; junction bases outside the gene matches: 4. CDR1 and CDR2 from the germline V gene are DFQATT and SNEGSKA (reference sequence). The CDR3 runs to 16 residues. This CDR3 is CSARDPLAGDSYEQYF. The CDR3 DNA, read in part, is TGCAGTGCTAGAGATCCACTAGCGGGGGACTCCTACGAG.

Details on this clone: Read coverage stops 3 residues before the CDR3 terminus; the germline J gene supplies the remainder. This chain joins TRBV5-1 and TRBJ2-1, with 7 bases aligning to TRBD2. CDR1 and CDR2 (germline): SGHRS, YFSETQ. J gave up 5 bases and V 4 bases, and 15 bases lay outside the gene matches. This CDR3 region has 17 residues. CDR3 amino acids: CASSPAPRSGNHNEQFF. The DNA read from the CDR3 is TGCGCCAGCAGCCCGGCCCCAAGGAGCGGGAACCACAATGAG.

About this clone: The observed sequence ends 3 residues before the CDR3 terminus, with the missing tail filled in from the germline J gene. The rearrangement uses TRBV5-1 and TRBJ1-1; maybe TRBD1 (6 bases). This CDR3 region has 13 residues. CDR1 is SGHRS, CDR2 YFSETQ, per germline. CDR3 loop: CASSLAPGGEAFF. Partial CDR3 DNA: TGCGCCAGCAGCTTGGCCCCTGGGGGCGAA.

Details on this clone: The CDR3 end falls 3 residues outside the read, so it is completed with the germline J gene. The chain joins TRBV5-1 to TRBJ2-6; 9 positions match TRBD1. Trimming removed 7 bases from V and 1 base from J; junction bases left unmatched: 12. The CDR3 consists of 18 residues. Germline loops: CDR1 SGHRS, CDR2 YFSETQ. The DNA read from the CDR3 is TGCGCCAGCGGGGGAGCGGGACAGGGAGATTCTGGGGCCAACGTC. This translates into CASGGAGQGDSGANV. The whole CDR3 sequence is CASGGAGQGDSGANVLTF.

About this clone itself: The missing CDR3 end, 3 residues past where the read stops, is filled in from the germline J gene. V is TRBV19 and J is TRBJ2-1; 11 bases line up with TRBD2. Per germline, CDR1 LNHDA and CDR2 SQIVND (reference sequence). V gave up 7 bases and J gave up 8 bases; unmatched junction bases: 7. The CDR3 has 14 residues. The part of the CDR3 DNA that was read is TGTGCCAGTAAATTTAGCGGGAGGGCGTATGAG. This encodes CASKFSGRAYE. The complete CDR3 protein is CASKFSGRAYEQFF.

Note on this clone: The read comes to an end 3 residues before the CDR3 does, leaving the germline J gene to fill in the end. The chain has TRBV7-9 and TRBJ2-1; perhaps TRBD1 as D (6 bases). Deletions cut 5 bases from V and 5 bases from J, with 10 bases between. Germline V gives CDR1 SEHNR, CDR2 FQNEAQ (reference sequence). This CDR3 region has 13 residues. The CDR3 is CASSPGQNNEQFF. Partial CDR3 DNA: TGTGCCAGCAGCCCAGGACAGAACAATGAG.

Concerning this clone: The read stops 3 residues short of the end of the CDR3; the missing end is completed from the germline J gene. The chain is built from TRBV5-1 and TRBJ2-7; a weak D match, TRBD2 (6 bases). Trimming cost V 0 bases and J 5 bases, with 12 bases left between them. Germline lookup yields CDR1 SGHRS and CDR2 YFSETQ. This CDR3 region has 14 residues. The CDR3 sequence is CASSLVQGEDEQYF. The sequenced CDR3 bases are TGCGCCAGCAGCTTGGTTCAAGGGGAGGACGAG.

With regard to this clone: The CDR3 end falls 3 residues outside the read, so it is completed with the germline J gene. The chain is built from TRBV29-1 and TRBJ2-3; 11 bases line up with TRBD2. V dropped 7 bases and J dropped 2; count of bases not matched to a gene: 11. Germline CDR1 reads SQVTM; CDR2 reads ANQGSEA. The CDR3 spans 16 residues. The CDR3 protein is CSAGTGTSGPTDTQYF. Partial CDR3 DNA: TGCAGCGCCGGAACCGGGACTAGCGGACCCACAGATACG.